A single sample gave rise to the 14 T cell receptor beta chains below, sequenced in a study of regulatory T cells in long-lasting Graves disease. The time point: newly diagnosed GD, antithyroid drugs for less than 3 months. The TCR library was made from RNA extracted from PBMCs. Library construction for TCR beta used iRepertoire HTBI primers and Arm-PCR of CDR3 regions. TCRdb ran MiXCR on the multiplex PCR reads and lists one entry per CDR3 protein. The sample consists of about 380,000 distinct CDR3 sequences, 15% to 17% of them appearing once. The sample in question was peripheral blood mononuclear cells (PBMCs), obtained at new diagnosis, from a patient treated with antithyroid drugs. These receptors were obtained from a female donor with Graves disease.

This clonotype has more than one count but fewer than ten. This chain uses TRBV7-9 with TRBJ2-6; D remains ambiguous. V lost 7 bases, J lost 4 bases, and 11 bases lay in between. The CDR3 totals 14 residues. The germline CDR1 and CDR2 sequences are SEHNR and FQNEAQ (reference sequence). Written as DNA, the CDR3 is TGTGCCAGCACCGCAGGATCGGGGGCCAACGTCCTGACTTTC. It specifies CASTAGSGANVLTF.

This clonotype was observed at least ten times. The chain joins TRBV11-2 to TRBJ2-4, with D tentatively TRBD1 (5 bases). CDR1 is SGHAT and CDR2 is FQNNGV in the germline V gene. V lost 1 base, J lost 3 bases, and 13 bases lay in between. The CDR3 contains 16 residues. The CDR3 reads CASSLGSLGVKNIQYF. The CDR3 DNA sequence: TGTGCCAGCAGCTTAGGGAGCTTAGGGGTCAAAAACATTCAGTACTTC.

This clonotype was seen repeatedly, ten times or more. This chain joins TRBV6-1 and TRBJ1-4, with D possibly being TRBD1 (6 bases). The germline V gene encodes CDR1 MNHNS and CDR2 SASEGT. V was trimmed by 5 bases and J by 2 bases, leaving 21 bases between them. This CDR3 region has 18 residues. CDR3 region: CASSSSSGGPSTNEKLFF. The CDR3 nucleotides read TGTGCCAGCAGTAGTAGTAGTGGGGGGCCCTCGACTAATGAAAAACTGTTTTTT.

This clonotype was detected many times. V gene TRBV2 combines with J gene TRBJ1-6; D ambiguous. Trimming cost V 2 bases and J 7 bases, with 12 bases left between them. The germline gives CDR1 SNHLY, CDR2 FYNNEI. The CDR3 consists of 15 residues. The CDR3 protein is CASSELGRSNSPLHF. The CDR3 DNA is TGTGCCAGCAGTGAATTGGGTAGATCGAATTCACCCCTCCACTTT.

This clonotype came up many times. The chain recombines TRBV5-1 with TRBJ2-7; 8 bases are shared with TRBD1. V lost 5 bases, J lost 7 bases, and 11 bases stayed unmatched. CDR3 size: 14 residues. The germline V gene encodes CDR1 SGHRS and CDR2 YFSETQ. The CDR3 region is CASRGTGEVSEQYF. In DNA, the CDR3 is TGCGCCAGCAGGGGGACAGGCGAGGTATCGGAGCAGTACTTC.

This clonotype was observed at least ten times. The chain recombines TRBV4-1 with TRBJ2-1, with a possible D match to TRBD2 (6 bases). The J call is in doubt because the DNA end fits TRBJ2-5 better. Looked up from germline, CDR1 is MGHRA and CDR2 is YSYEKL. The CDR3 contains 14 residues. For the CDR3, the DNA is TGCGCCAGCAGCCGACATGGGGGGCAAGAGACCCAGTACTTC. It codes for CASSRHGGQETQYF.

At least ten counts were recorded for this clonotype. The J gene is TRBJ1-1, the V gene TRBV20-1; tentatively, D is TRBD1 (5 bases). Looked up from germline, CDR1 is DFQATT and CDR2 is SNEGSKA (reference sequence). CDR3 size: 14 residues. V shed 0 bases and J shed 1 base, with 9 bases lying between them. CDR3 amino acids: CSARDRQGNTEAFF. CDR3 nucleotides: TGCAGTGCTAGAGATCGGCAGGGGAACACTGAAGCTTTCTTT.

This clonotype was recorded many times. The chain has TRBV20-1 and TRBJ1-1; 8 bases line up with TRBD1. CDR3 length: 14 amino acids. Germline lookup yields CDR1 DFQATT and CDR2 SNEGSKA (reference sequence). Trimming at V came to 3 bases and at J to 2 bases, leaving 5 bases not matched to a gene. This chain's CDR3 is CSARGGQGNTEAFF. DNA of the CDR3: TGCAGTGCTAGGGGTGGACAGGGAAACACTGAAGCTTTCTTT.

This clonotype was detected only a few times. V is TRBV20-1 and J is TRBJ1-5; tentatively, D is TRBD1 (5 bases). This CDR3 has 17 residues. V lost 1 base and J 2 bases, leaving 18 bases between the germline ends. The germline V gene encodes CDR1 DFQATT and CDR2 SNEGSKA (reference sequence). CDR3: CSARGGEEVGGNQPQHF. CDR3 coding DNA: TGCAGTGCTAGAGGGGGGGAGGAGGTCGGGGGCAATCAGCCCCAGCATTTT.

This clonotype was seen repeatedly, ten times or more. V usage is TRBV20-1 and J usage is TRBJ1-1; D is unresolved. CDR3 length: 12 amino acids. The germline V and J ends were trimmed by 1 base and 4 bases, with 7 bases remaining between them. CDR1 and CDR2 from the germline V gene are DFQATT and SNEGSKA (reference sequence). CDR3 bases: TGCAGTGCTAGAGCTGGGAGCACTGAAGCTTTCTTT. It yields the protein CSARAGSTEAFF.

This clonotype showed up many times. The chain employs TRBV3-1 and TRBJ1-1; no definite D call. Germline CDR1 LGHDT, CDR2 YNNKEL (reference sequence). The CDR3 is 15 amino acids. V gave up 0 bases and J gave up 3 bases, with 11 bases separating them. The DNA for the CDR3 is TGTGCCAGCAGCCAAGATTTTGACGGGGACACTGAAGCTTTCTTT. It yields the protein CASSQDFDGDTEAFF.

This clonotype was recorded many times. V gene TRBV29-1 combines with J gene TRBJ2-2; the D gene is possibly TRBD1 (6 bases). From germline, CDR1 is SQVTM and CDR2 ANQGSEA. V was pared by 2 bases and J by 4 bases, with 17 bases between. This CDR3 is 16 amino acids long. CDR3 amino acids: CSVEMALGGSTGELFF. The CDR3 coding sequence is TGCAGCGTTGAAATGGCATTAGGGGGAAGCACCGGGGAGCTGTTTTTT.

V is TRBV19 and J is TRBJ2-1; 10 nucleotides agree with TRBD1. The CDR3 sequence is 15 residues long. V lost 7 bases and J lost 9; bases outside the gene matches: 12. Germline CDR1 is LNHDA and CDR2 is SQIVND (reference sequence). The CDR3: CASNRPGTGVVEQFF. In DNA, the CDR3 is TGTGCCAGTAACCGTCCCGGGACAGGGGTCGTTGAGCAGTTCTTC.

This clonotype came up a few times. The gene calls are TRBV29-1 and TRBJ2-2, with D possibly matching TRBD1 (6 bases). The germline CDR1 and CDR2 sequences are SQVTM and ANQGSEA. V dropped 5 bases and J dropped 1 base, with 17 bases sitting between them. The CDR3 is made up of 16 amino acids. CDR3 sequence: CSVKESGTLNTGELFF. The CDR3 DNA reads TGCAGCGTTAAGGAATCCGGGACACTGAACACCGGGGAGCTGTTTTTT.